The T cell receptor (beta chain) under discussion was sequenced for a study of blood T cell repertoires in COVID-19. CDR3 length equals 16 residues. J lost 3 bases, V lost 5 bases, and 4 bases had no gene match. Looked up from germline, CDR1 is SGHTA and CDR2 is FQGNSA. Method: immunoSEQ multiplex PCR; TCRdb's copy keeps in-frame clones and lacks some. The repertoire holds more than 150,000 clones, with 87% as singletons. The sequence was obtained from a woman aged 25-40 years who had recovered from COVID-19. Sequenced material: PBMCs or T cells enriched from blood (not recorded which). The chain uses TRBV7-2 and TRBJ2-2, with 12 bases identical to TRBD2. The CDR3 reads CASSASGGADTGELFF. As DNA, the CDR3 is TGTGCCAGCAGCGCTAGCGGGGGGGCAGACACCGGGGAGCTGTTTTTT.